The rows below give T cell receptor beta chains drawn from one sample of a study of T cell repertoires in cytomegalovirus infection. From the reads, TCRdb called clonotypes with MiXCR, one entry per CDR3 protein. Of some 62,000 distinct CDR3 sequences detected, 20% to 25% appear once; the ten largest clones hold around 70%. These receptors have no identified antigens. The source material was CD8+ T cells from cultured PBMCs, sampled from culture after CMV antigen stimulation. Receptors were obtained from a human donor in good health (CMV status not recorded). Some clones in this sample may be carry-over from other donors' samples. Each CDR3 is given with its conserved first and last residue. Each record gives: J gene, V gene, clone size, CDR3 length, CDR3 protein. Some rows mark clone size as missing; the rest say once, few, many or name a class of expanded clone.

TRBJ1-6 TRBV4-3 few 15 CASSQEMADNSPLHF
TRBJ1-3 TRBV12-3/TRBV12-4 . 14 CASSEGGTGNTIYF
TRBJ2-1 TRBV7-9 . 16 CASSLVGRGGRNEQFF
TRBJ2-7 TRBV7-9 few 11 CASSSSHEQYF
TRBJ1-1 TRBV12-3/TRBV12-4 few 12 CASRLPNTEAFF
TRBJ2-4 TRBV6-2/TRBV6-3 few 15 CASSTPDERGNIQYF
TRBJ1-2 TRBV4-1 many 18 CASSQAPGQRDANYGYTF
TRBJ2-4 TRBV28 . 13 CATARQGFNIQYF
TRBJ2-3 TRBV7-2 few 15 CASSVQREGRDTQYF
TRBJ2-7 TRBV6-5 . 11 CASSRLEEQYF
TRBJ2-2 TRBV7-3 . 14 CASSGTGYTGELFF
TRBJ1-2 TRBV27 . 15 CASSRQGALIYGYTF
TRBJ1-1 TRBV7-2 few 16 CASSLYLAGENTEAFF
TRBJ2-1 TRBV20-1 many 18 CSARSYWDRGKSFDEQFF
TRBJ2-5 TRBV27 . 15 CASSPGEIIGETQYF
TRBJ1-1 TRBV7-2 . 14 CASSLGDIKSEAFF
TRBJ1-4 TRBV7-6 . 10 CATGGGPLFF
TRBJ1-6 TRBV7-9 . 12 CASSSGDSPLHF
TRBJ2-5 TRBV11-2 . 13 CASAGSGRATQYF
TRBJ1-2 TRBV20-1 few 13 CSARVSGWDGYTF
TRBJ2-1 TRBV7-9 few 12 CASSLLAYEQFF
TRBJ1-6 TRBV4-1 . 17 CASSQLTGSSYNSPLHF
TRBJ2-1 TRBV7-2 few 14 CASSFWQGGNEQFF
TRBJ2-1 TRBV7-3 . 13 CASSLGISNEQFF
TRBJ1-1 TRBV5-6 . 15 CASSWGTVMNTEAFF
TRBJ2-1 TRBV4-3 . 16 CASSQERRGYNNEQFF
TRBJ1-1 TRBV7-2 . 13 CASSQFESTEAFF
TRBJ2-1 TRBV12-3/TRBV12-4 few 16 CASTLQWVGDHNEQFF
TRBJ2-7 TRBV4-1 . 15 CASSQVPGETYEQYF
TRBJ2-5 TRBV7-9 few 14 CASSFIRFGETQYF
TRBJ1-1 TRBV7-9 . 13 CASSSDRKREAFF
TRBJ1-2 TRBV7-8 . 16 CASSLAGQATNYGYTF
TRBJ2-7 TRBV7-9 . 15 CASSPKDRYTYEQYF
TRBJ2-2 TRBV7-9 . 15 CASSYDSLGTGELFF
TRBJ1-5 TRBV19 few 13 CASSIDGNQPQHF
TRBJ1-5 TRBV20-1 . 17 CSASEGTGTFGGQPQHF
TRBJ2-4 TRBV7-8 many 13 CASSLLWGDIQYF
TRBJ1-1 TRBV7-6 few 13 CASSRALGTEAFF
TRBJ1-6 TRBV9 . 15 CASSGRGADNSPLHF
TRBJ2-3 TRBV4-3 . 14 CASSQGSSTDTQYF
TRBJ1-4 TRBV11-2 . 18 CASSLVGTGGPTNEKLFF
TRBJ2-2 TRBV12-3/TRBV12-4 few 15 CASSHRGGNTGELFF
TRBJ1-2 TRBV5-1 . 13 CASTLGGRYGYTF
TRBJ2-3 TRBV7-9 few 15 CASSLDHESADTQYF
TRBJ2-5 TRBV29-1 . 14 CSVEDPTRVETQYF
TRBJ1-2 TRBV7-9 few 14 CASSLQGASYGYTF
TRBJ2-4 TRBV7-4 . 15 CASSSYGTAKNIQYF
TRBJ2-7 TRBV4-1 . 15 CASSQGGRESYEQYF
TRBJ1-3 TRBV7-6 few 14 CASSAPQDRNTIYF
TRBJ2-3 TRBV4-1 . 15 CASSQIQGAADTQYF